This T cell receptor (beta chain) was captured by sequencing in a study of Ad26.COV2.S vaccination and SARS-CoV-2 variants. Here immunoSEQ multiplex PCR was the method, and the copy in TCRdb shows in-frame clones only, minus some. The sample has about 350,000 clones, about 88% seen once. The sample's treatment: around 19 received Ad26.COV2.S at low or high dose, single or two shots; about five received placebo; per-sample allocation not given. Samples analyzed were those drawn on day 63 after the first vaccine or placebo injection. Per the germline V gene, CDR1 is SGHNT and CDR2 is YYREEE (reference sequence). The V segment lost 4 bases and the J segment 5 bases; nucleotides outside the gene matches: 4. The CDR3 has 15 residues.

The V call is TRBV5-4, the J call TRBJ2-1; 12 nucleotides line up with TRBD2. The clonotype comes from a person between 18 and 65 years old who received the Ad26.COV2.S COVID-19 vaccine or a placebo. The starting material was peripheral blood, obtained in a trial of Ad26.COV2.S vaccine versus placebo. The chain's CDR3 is CASSRTSGIHNEQFF. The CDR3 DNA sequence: TGTGCCAGCAGCCGGACTAGCGGGATCCACAATGAGCAGTTCTTC.